These 2 T cell receptor beta chains were sequenced from one sample in a study of T-cell memory formation after mild COVID-19. One entry per CDR3 protein, called by TCRdb with MiXCR from the 5' RACE reads. Counted here are 100,000 to 140,000 distinct CDR3 sequences, roughly 14% occurring once; the ten biggest clones make up 39%. The sequencing input was PBMCs or a T cell subset sorted from them (not recorded which). Source of these receptors: a man aged 18 to 30 who had mild COVID-19 (a few samples of this study predate the infection). Cell type and time point are not known.

The chain combines TRBV6-5 with TRBJ2-7; no clear D. The CDR3 has 11 residues. V was cut by 5 bases and J by 6 bases, with 8 bases left in between. The germline CDR1 and CDR2 sequences are MNHEY and SVGAGI. Here the CDR3 DNA reads TGTGCCAGCAGTATATGGTTCGAGCAGTACGTC. Protein sequence: CASSIWFEQYV.

V and J are TRBV5-1 and TRBJ1-5, with no clear D. The CDR3 has 14 residues. The V end lost 0 bases, the J end lost 5 bases, and 9 bases lay between the germline ends. Germline assignment: CDR1 SGHRS and CDR2 YFSETQ. The CDR3 loop is CASSLEGLDQPQHF. CDR3 coding DNA: TGCGCCAGCAGCTTGGAGGGTTTGGATCAGCCCCAGCATTTT.